The clone carrying this T cell receptor (beta chain) came up many times. These data are taken from a study of spatial heterogeneity in lung cancer. Study-wide context: Sequence detection consistently recorded a greater number of beta-chain than alpha-chain sequences.

TCRdb processed the 5' RACE reads anew with MiXCR; each CDR3 protein has one entry. The sample has 42,000 or so distinct CDR3 sequences, roughly a tenth seen once. Noted time point: blood at routine non-recurrence follow-up after resection. The germline V gene encodes CDR1 SQVTM and CDR2 ANQGSEA. V was shortened by 3 bases and J by 3 bases, with 18 bases between the two germline ends. This CDR3 contains 15 residues. The chain couples TRBV29-1 to TRBJ2-7; the D gene is possibly TRBD1 (6 bases). The sample here was PBMCs, taken at follow-up. The clonotype was recovered from a female donor with early-stage non-small cell lung cancer. CDR3 loop: CSVDGGTNSLYEQYF. The CDR3 DNA follows: TGCAGCGTTGATGGGGGCACCAACAGCCTCTACGAGCAGTACTTC.